These 26 T cell receptor beta chains were sequenced from one sample in a study of glioma-infiltrating T cells after dendritic cell vaccination. Specified time point: after dendritic cell vaccination, including at tumor progression/relapse. Sequenced by immunoSEQ multiplex PCR; TCRdb stores in-frame clones only, minus some. The sample has 55,000 to 75,000 clones, approximately 83% seen once. The sample here was blood, taken after dendritic cell vaccination. The receptors were sampled from a human donor with glioblastoma.

CDR3 in amino acids: CASSASGQPWAFF. CDR3 in DNA: TGTGCCAGCAGTGCCTCGGGGCAGCCATGGGCTTTCTTT. J is TRBJ1-1 and V is TRBV6-4; the D gene is possibly TRBD1 (5 bases). CDR3 length: 13 residues. Trimming took off 4 bases at V and 11 bases at J, with 17 bases between the two ends. The V gene's germline CDR1 is MRHNA and CDR2 SNTAGT.

The chain couples TRBV2 to TRBJ1-4; no definite D call. The CDR3 length is 13 residues. V was cut by 10 bases and J by 4 bases, with 13 bases left in between. Germline loops: CDR1 SNHLY, CDR2 FYNNEI. CDR3 region: CAIKTLSNEKLFF. The DNA for the CDR3 is TGTGCCATCAAGACACTTAGTAATGAAAAACTGTTTTTT.

This chain joins TRBV5-4 and TRBJ1-4; TRBD1 matches at 7 bases. The ends lost 3 bases at V and 11 bases at J; junction bases unmatched: 13. Germline loops: CDR1 SGHNT, CDR2 YYREEE (reference sequence). CDR3 size: 15 residues. CDR3 DNA: TGTGCCAGCAGCTCACATCAGGGGGATCGCGGGAAACTGTTTTTT. This encodes CASSSHQGDRGKLFF.

The chain combines TRBV7-6 with TRBJ2-5, with 7 bases lining up with TRBD2. The CDR3 runs 15 residues. In germline, CDR1 is SGHVS, CDR2 FNYEAQ. Unmatched junction bases numbered 3, after V lost 0 bases and J lost 2 bases. CDR3 sequence: CASSLAASGQETQYF. The CDR3 DNA reads TGTGCCAGCAGCTTAGCGGCTAGCGGTCAAGAGACCCAGTACTTC. The full variable domain, in which reference TRBV7-6 and TRBJ2-5 provide the parts outside the CDR3, is GAGVSQSPRYKVTKRGQDVALRCDPISGHVSLYWYRQALGQGPEFLTYFNYEAQQDKSGLPNDRFSAERPEGSISTLTIQRTEQRDSAMYRCASSLAASGQETQYFGPGTRLLVL.

The chain joins TRBV19 to TRBJ2-5; 10 nucleotides match TRBD2. The germline V gene has CDR1 LNHDA and CDR2 SQIVND (reference sequence). There are 14 residues in the CDR3. J was trimmed by 5 bases and V by 7 bases; bases with no gene match: 7. CDR3 in amino acids: CASTKRGGIETQYF. The CDR3 nucleotides are TGTGCCAGTACCAAGCGGGGGGGCATTGAGACCCAGTACTTC.

The CDR3 sequence: CASSPAPFGGETYEQYF. The CDR3 coding sequence is TGTGCCAGCAGCCCAGCCCCATTCGGGGGGGAAACCTACGAGCAGTACTTC. The chain employs TRBV27 and TRBJ2-7, with 8 bases matching TRBD2. CDR1 and CDR2 from the germline V gene are MNHEY and SMNVEV (reference sequence). The CDR3 runs 17 residues. V lost 6 bases and J lost 2; bases outside the gene matches: 15.

This rearrangement joins TRBV9 to TRBJ2-7; perhaps TRBD2 as D (5 bases). CDR1 is SGDLS and CDR2 is YYNGEE in the germline V gene. The CDR3 is 12 amino acids. V lost 4 bases and J 8 bases, leaving 13 bases between the germline ends. The CDR3 sequence: CASSPSPGKQYF. CDR3 sequence (DNA): TGTGCCAGCAGCCCGTCCCCGGGAAAGCAGTACTTC.

To note about this clone: This sample also contains other DNA sequences that code for the same CDR3. The chain is built from TRBV7-2 and TRBJ2-7; the D gene is possibly TRBD1 (6 bases). V was shortened by 0 bases and J by 3 bases, with 9 bases between the two germline ends. CDR3 size: 14 residues. Germline lookup yields CDR1 SGHTA and CDR2 FQGNSA. The CDR3 DNA follows: TGTGCCAGCAGCTTAGCGGGACAAGGCTACGAGCAGTACTTC. This sequence encodes CASSLAGQGYEQYF.

The rearrangement links TRBV4-2 to TRBJ1-6; D is perhaps TRBD1 (5 bases). Germline V gives CDR1 LGHNA, CDR2 YNFKEQ. Trimming took off 0 bases at V and 9 bases at J, with 9 bases between the two ends. The CDR3 has 14 amino acids. The CDR3 protein is CASSQDSGTSPLHF. The CDR3 DNA sequence: TGTGCCAGCAGCCAAGACAGCGGGACTTCACCCCTCCACTTT.

This clone was recorded only once. The chain has TRBV5-4 and TRBJ1-2; D perhaps matches TRBD1 (5 bases). Germline loops: CDR1 SGHNT, CDR2 YYREEE (reference sequence). Trimming removed 4 bases from V and 4 bases from J, with 11 bases in between. This CDR3 spans 13 amino acids. CDR3 nucleotides: TGTGCCAGCAGCCCGGGGGGGTCCTATGGCTACACCTTC. This codes for CASSPGGSYGYTF.

This clone was counted between two and nine times. The chain carries TRBV6-5 and TRBJ1-1, with TRBD1 matching over 7 bases. CDR1 is MNHEY and CDR2 is SVGAGI in the germline V gene. V lost 5 bases and J lost 2; bases outside the gene matches: 5. This CDR3 has 14 residues. Here the CDR3 reads CASSPDRKNTEAFF. The CDR3 nucleotides read TGTGCCAGCAGTCCGGACAGGAAAAACACTGAAGCTTTCTTT.

This clone was picked up a small number of times. The chain joins TRBV4-1 to TRBJ1-5; possible D gene TRBD1, 6 bases. Germline V lookup: CDR1 MGHRA, CDR2 YSYEKL. This CDR3 contains 16 residues. The germline V and J ends were trimmed by 2 bases and 2 bases, with 13 bases remaining between them. CDR3 DNA: TGCGCCAGCAGCCAATCTTCACAGGGAGGCAATCAGCCCCAGCATTTT. It translates to CASSQSSQGGNQPQHF.

This chain links TRBV30 with TRBJ2-1; 11 nucleotides agree with TRBD2. The CDR3 contains 13 residues. Germline assignment: CDR1 GTSNPN and CDR2 SVGIG (reference sequence). With V trimmed by 8 bases and J by 4 bases, 4 bases remained unmatched. The CDR3 region is CASSGGAYNEQFF. In nucleotides, the CDR3 is TGTGCCAGTAGCGGGGGGGCGTACAATGAGCAGTTCTTC.

This chain uses TRBV18 with TRBJ1-1; 10 bases are a match to TRBD1. The length of the CDR3 is 15 residues. V shed 3 bases, J shed 6 bases, and the junction held 7 bases outside the gene matches. The germline V gene has CDR1 KGHSH and CDR2 LQKENI. CDR3 sequence reads: CASSPGQGRFPEAFF. The CDR3 DNA reads TGTGCCAGCTCACCGGGACAGGGGCGGTTTCCTGAAGCTTTCTTT.

The rearrangement links TRBV4-1 to TRBJ2-7; 7 nucleotides agree with TRBD1. Germline assignment: CDR1 MGHRA and CDR2 YSYEKL. After removal of 4 bases from V and 9 bases from J, the junction contained 9 bases not matched to a gene. CDR3 size: 13 residues. CDR3 nucleotides: TGCGCCAGCAGCCCCGCGACAGGGTGGGTGCAGTACTTC. Translated: CASSPATGWVQYF.

This chain links TRBV10-3 with TRBJ2-7, with D maybe TRBD2 (6 bases). This CDR3 has 13 amino acids. V was pared by 6 bases and J by 2 bases, with 11 bases between. The germline V gene encodes CDR1 ENHRY and CDR2 SYGVKD. CDR3 coding DNA: TGTGCCATCAGCCGGGACTCAGCCTACGAGCAGTACTTC. The encoded protein is CAISRDSAYEQYF.

This clone came up once. The chain is built from TRBV7-8 and TRBJ2-7, with 9 nucleotides matching TRBD1. V was pared by 5 bases and J by 7 bases, with 9 bases of the junction left unmatched. CDR1 is SGHVS, CDR2 FQNEAQ, per germline. The CDR3 extends over 14 amino acids. The CDR3 spells CASSPTGGSGEQYF. The CDR3 DNA reads TGTGCCAGCAGCCCTACAGGGGGCTCTGGTGAGCAGTACTTC.

Here the CDR3 DNA reads TGTGCCAGCAGCTTAGACAGGGGGCGGGAAGAGACCCAGTACTTC. Protein product: CASSLDRGREETQYF. This chain links TRBV7-2 with TRBJ2-5, with 9 bases that match TRBD1. J was trimmed by 3 bases and V by 1 base; bases with no gene match: 3. Germline V gives CDR1 SGHTA, CDR2 FQGNSA. CDR3 size: 15 residues.

The rearrangement joins TRBV2 to TRBJ2-7, with D possibly matching TRBD2 (5 bases). This CDR3 has 12 residues. Germline CDR1 reads SNHLY; CDR2 reads FYNNEI. V lost 1 base to trimming and J lost 6 bases, with 7 bases between them. The CDR3 here is CASSEGEGEQYF. The CDR3 nucleotides are TGTGCCAGCAGTGAAGGTGAGGGCGAGCAGTACTTC.

This sequence joins TRBV5-1 and TRBJ1-1; D remains ambiguous. Looked up from germline, CDR1 is SGHRS and CDR2 is YFSETQ. Trimming stripped 5 bases from V and 3 bases from J, with 11 bases between. CDR3 length: 13 amino acids. CDR3 protein: CASRLWRDTEAFF. In nucleotides, the CDR3 is TGCGCCAGCAGACTGTGGCGGGACACTGAAGCTTTCTTT.

CDR3 amino acids: CASSLGAGFYGYTF. DNA of the CDR3: TGTGCCAGCAGCTTGGGGGCAGGCTTCTATGGCTACACCTTC. V usage is TRBV5-6 and J usage is TRBJ1-2; D ambiguous. Trimming stripped 0 bases from V and 4 bases from J, with 10 bases between. This CDR3 is 14 amino acids long. CDR1 is SGHDT, CDR2 YYEEEE, per germline.

The V gene is TRBV2, the J gene TRBJ1-1; D possibly corresponds to TRBD1 (5 bases). Germline values: CDR1 SNHLY, CDR2 FYNNEI. The germline V and J ends were trimmed by 6 bases and 2 bases, with 10 bases remaining between them. CDR3 size: 13 residues. The CDR3 region has the DNA TGTGCCAGCAGCAGCGACAGTAACACTGAAGCTTTCTTT. Translation: CASSSDSNTEAFF.

J is TRBJ2-3 and V is TRBV19; D is ambiguous. The germline V and J ends were trimmed by 0 bases and 4 bases, with 8 bases remaining between them. The CDR3 runs to 14 residues. Germline CDR1 and CDR2: LNHDA and SQIVND (reference sequence). Here the CDR3 reads CASSIDRLADTQYF. The CDR3 nucleotides read TGTGCCAGTAGTATAGACCGACTCGCAGATACGCAGTATTTT.

The rearrangement uses TRBV19 and TRBJ2-5, with TRBD1 matching 7 bases. The J call may be in error: the DNA end matches TRBJ2-7 better. This CDR3 comprises 14 residues. The V gene's germline CDR1 is LNHDA and CDR2 SQIVND (reference sequence). CDR3 sequence reads: CASSIGTGTYEQYF. CDR3 in DNA: TGTGCCAGTAGTATAGGGACAGGAACTTACGAGCAGTACTTC.

The chain employs TRBV30 and TRBJ2-2; 9 nucleotides line up with TRBD2. This CDR3 contains 16 residues. Germline trimming cut 6 bases from V and 3 bases from J; bases unmatched to any gene: 11. The V gene's germline CDR1 is GTSNPN and CDR2 SVGIG (reference sequence). This CDR3 is CACFEAGGGDTGELFF. In DNA form, the CDR3 reads TGTGCCTGCTTCGAAGCGGGGGGTGGTGACACCGGGGAGCTGTTTTTT.

This chain joins TRBV11-1 and TRBJ1-1; 10 bases align to TRBD1. Germline-derived CDR1 and CDR2 are SGHAT and FQDESV (reference sequence). Trimming removed 4 bases from V and 4 bases from J; junction bases left unmatched: 12. There are 17 residues in the CDR3. Here the CDR3 reads CASSSWMTGGRSTEAFF. The CDR3, as DNA: TGTGCCAGCAGCTCCTGGATGACAGGGGGCCGGAGCACTGAAGCTTTCTTT. The variable domain in full, completed from reference TRBV11-1 and TRBJ1-1, reads EAEVAQSPRYKITEKSQAVAFWCDPISGHATLYWYRQILGQGPELLVQFQDESVVDDSQLPKDRFSAERLKGVDSTLKIQPAELGDSAMYLCASSSWMTGGRSTEAFFGQGTRLTVV.